The 11 T cell receptor beta chains presented below share a single source sample, sequenced in a study of early T cells in non-severe SARS-CoV-2 infection. TCRdb analysed the 5' RACE reads with MiXCR anew, one entry per CDR3 protein. Of some 64,000 distinct CDR3 sequences in the sample, 20% were seen once. The sequencing here drew on whole blood, taken at baseline. These receptors were obtained from an adult who was a healthcare worker with PCR-confirmed SARS-CoV-2 infection or an uninfected control (not recorded which).

This clonotype turned up a few times. V gene TRBV2 combines with J gene TRBJ2-3; D unclear. The CDR3 runs 14 residues. CDR1 and CDR2 from the germline V gene are SNHLY and FYNNEI. Trimming removed 1 base at V and 3 bases at J, with 8 bases between. For the CDR3, the DNA is TGTGCCAGCAGTGAAGGAGGTGCGACAGATACGCAGTATTTT. Its protein product is CASSEGGATDTQYF.

The chain combines TRBV9 with TRBJ1-6, with D perhaps matching TRBD1 (5 bases). The CDR3 extends over 14 amino acids. CDR1 and CDR2 (germline): SGDLS, YYNGEE. V was trimmed by 6 bases and J by 7 bases, leaving 14 bases between them. In DNA, the CDR3 is TGTGCCAGCACCCAGGGAGGGAGCAATTCACCCCTCCACTTT. As protein: CASTQGGSNSPLHF. The entire variable domain, with the rest obtained from reference TRBV9 and TRBJ1-6, is as follows: DSGVTQTPKHLITATGQRVTLRCSPRSGDLSVYWYQQSLDQGLQFLIQYYNGEERAKGNILERFSAQQFPDLHSELNLSSLELGDSALYFCASTQGGSNSPLHFGNGTRLTVT.

By share of the sample, this clonotype is large. The V and J genes are TRBV4-1 and TRBJ1-4; no reliable D call. CDR3 length: 14 residues. V shed 0 bases and J shed 6 bases, with 8 bases lying between them. The germline V gene encodes CDR1 MGHRA and CDR2 YSYEKL. CDR3 in DNA: TGCGCCAGCAGCCAAGAGGGCGGTTATGAAAAACTGTTTTTT. It specifies CASSQEGGYEKLFF.

This clonotype was seen many times. The V call is TRBV4-2, the J call TRBJ2-5; 8 positions match TRBD2. This CDR3 spans 14 amino acids. CDR1 is LGHNA, CDR2 YNFKEQ, per germline. J lost 3 bases, V lost 5 bases, and 5 bases had no gene match. The CDR3 region is CASSEGTSKETQYF. The CDR3 DNA reads as TGTGCCAGCAGCGAGGGGACTAGTAAAGAGACCCAGTACTTC.

This clonotype was observed a few times. The chain is built from TRBV20-1 and TRBJ2-2; 7 nucleotides line up with TRBD1. Looked up from germline, CDR1 is DFQATT and CDR2 is SNEGSKA (reference sequence). V lost 6 bases, J lost 0 bases, and 4 bases stayed unmatched. This CDR3 region has 14 residues. The CDR3 DNA sequence: TGCAGTGCCAAGGGGACAGCGAACACCGGGGAGCTGTTTTTT. As protein: CSAKGTANTGELFF.

The table lists this clonotype with a few counts. The chain couples TRBV2 to TRBJ1-6; 8 nucleotides line up with TRBD1. Trimming cost V 6 bases and J 9 bases; bases outside gene matches: 4. CDR3 length: 13 amino acids. Germline CDR1 and CDR2: SNHLY and FYNNEI. CDR3 in amino acids: CASRTGVVSPLHF. The CDR3 DNA follows: TGTGCCAGCAGGACAGGGGTGGTTTCACCCCTCCACTTT.

This clonotype was seen a handful of times. The chain recombines TRBV6-2 or TRBV6-3 with TRBJ1-6, with D maybe TRBD1 (5 bases). Trimming removed 5 bases at V and 6 bases at J, with 5 bases between. This CDR3 has 12 amino acids. Per the germline V gene, CDR1 is MNHEY and CDR2 is SVGEGT. DNA of the CDR3: TGTGCCAGCAGTAGGGGTAATTCACCCCTCCACTTT. Translating it yields CASSRGNSPLHF.

V and J are TRBV9 and TRBJ1-5; D unclear. The germline V gene encodes CDR1 SGDLS and CDR2 YYNGEE. The CDR3 covers 13 residues. Trimming left V 3 bases short and J 10 bases short, with 14 bases between. In DNA form, the CDR3 reads TGTGCCAGCAGCGAGGCAATAGGAGGACCCCAGCATTTT. Protein product: CASSEAIGGPQHF.

This clonotype has just a few counts. The rearrangement uses TRBV6-6 and TRBJ1-3; D is unclear. CDR1 and CDR2 from the germline V gene are MNHNY and SVGAGI (reference sequence). V was cut by 6 bases and J by 0 bases, with 12 bases left in between. The CDR3 covers 15 residues. CDR3 amino acids: CASSPRAASGNTIYF. In DNA form, the CDR3 reads TGTGCCAGCAGCCCCCGGGCCGCCTCTGGAAACACCATATATTTT.

CDR3 bases: TGTGCCAGCAGCGAGAAGGACGGAGAGACCCAGTACTTC. Its protein is CASSEKDGETQYF. The J gene is TRBJ2-5, the V gene TRBV9; D remains unclear. CDR3 length equals 13 residues. V was shortened by 3 bases and J by 4 bases, with 10 bases between the two germline ends. Per the germline V gene, CDR1 is SGDLS and CDR2 is YYNGEE.

This clonotype was seen a handful of times. The chain has TRBV4-1 and TRBJ2-3; the D gene is possibly TRBD1 (5 bases). V lost 1 base, J lost 2 bases, and 16 bases lay in between. CDR1 and CDR2 (germline): MGHRA, YSYEKL. The CDR3 is 17 amino acids. The chain's CDR3 is CASSQVGRGGNTDTQYF. DNA for the CDR3: TGCGCCAGCAGCCAAGTGGGGCGCGGCGGCAACACAGATACGCAGTATTTT.